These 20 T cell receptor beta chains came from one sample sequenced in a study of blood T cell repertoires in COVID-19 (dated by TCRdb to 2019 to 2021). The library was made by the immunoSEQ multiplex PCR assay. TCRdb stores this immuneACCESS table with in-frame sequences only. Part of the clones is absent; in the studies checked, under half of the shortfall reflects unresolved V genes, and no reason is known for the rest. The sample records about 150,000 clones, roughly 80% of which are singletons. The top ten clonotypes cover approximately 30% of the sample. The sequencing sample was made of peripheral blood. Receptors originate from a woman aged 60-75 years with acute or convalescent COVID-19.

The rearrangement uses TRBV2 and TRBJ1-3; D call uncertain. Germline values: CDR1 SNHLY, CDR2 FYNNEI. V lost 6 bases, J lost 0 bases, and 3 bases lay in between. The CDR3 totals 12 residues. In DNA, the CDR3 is TGTGCCAGCAGCAACTCTGGAAACACCATATATTTT. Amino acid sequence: CASSNSGNTIYF.

CDR3 bases: TGCGCCAGCAGCCCCGTCATTTCGACAGGACCCGGGGAGCTGTTTTTT. It encodes CASSPVISTGPGELFF. The chain combines TRBV5-1 with TRBJ2-2, with D perhaps matching TRBD1 (6 bases). V gave up 4 bases and J gave up 6 bases, with 19 bases separating them. CDR3 length: 16 amino acids. CDR1 SGHRS and CDR2 YFSETQ come from the germline V gene.

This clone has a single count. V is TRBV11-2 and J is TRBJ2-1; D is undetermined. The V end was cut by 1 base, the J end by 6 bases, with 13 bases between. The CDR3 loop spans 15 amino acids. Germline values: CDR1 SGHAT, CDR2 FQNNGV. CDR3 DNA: TGTGCCAGCAGCTTAGGACCGGGTCGGAGCAATGAGCAGTTCTTC. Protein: CASSLGPGRSNEQFF.

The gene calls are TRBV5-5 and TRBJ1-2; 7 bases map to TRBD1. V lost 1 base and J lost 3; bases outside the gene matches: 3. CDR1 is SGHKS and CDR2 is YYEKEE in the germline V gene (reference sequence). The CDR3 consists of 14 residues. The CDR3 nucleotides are TGTGCCAGCAGCTTGCAACAGGGGCACTATGGCTACACCTTC. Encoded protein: CASSLQQGHYGYTF.

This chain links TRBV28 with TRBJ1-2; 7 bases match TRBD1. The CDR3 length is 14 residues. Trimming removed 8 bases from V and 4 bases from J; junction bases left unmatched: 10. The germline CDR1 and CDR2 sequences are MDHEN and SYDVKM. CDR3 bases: TGTGCCAGCTACCCGACAGGGTTTGGCTATGGCTACACCTTC. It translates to CASYPTGFGYGYTF.

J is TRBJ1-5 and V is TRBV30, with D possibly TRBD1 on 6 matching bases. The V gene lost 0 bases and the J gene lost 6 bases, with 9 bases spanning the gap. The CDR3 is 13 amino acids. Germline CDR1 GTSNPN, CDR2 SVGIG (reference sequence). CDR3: CAWSVQGSQPQHF. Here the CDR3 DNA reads TGTGCCTGGAGTGTACAGGGTAGTCAGCCCCAGCATTTT.

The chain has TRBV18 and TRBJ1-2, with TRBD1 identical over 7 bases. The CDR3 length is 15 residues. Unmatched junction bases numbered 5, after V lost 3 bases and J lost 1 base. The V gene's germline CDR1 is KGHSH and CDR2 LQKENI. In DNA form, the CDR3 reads TGTGCCAGCTCACCTGGACAGGTGAATAACTATGGCTACACCTTC. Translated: CASSPGQVNNYGYTF.

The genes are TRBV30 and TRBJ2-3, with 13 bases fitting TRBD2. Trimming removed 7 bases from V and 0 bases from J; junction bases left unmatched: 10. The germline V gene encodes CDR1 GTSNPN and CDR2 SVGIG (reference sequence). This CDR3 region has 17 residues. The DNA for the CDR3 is TGTGCCTTAACTAGCGGGGGGGCATCAACTAGCACAGATACGCAGTATTTT. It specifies CALTSGGASTSTDTQYF.

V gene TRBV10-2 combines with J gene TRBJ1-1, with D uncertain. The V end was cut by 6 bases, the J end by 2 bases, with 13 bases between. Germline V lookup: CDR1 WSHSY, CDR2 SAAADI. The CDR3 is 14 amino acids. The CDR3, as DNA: TGCGCCAGCAGACGCGGACGGGAAAACACTGAAGCTTTCTTT. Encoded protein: CASRRGRENTEAFF.

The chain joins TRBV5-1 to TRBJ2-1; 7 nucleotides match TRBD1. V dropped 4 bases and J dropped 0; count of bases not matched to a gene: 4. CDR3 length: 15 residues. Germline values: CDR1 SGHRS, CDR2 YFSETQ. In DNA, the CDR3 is TGCGCCAGCAGCACCCGGGACAGCTCCTACAATGAGCAGTTCTTC. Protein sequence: CASSTRDSSYNEQFF.

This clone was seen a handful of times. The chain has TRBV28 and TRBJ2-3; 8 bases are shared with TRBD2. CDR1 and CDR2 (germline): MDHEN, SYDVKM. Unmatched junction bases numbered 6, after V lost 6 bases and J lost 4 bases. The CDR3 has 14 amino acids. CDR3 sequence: CASSYGGAADTQYF. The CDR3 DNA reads TGTGCCAGCAGCTACGGGGGGGCTGCAGATACGCAGTATTTT.

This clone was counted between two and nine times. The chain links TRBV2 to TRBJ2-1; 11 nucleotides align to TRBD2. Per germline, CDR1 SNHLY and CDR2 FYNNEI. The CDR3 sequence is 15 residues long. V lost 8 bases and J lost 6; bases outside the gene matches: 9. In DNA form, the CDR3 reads TGTGCCAGCCAGTCCCTAGCGGGGGGACCCAATGAGCAGTTCTTC. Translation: CASQSLAGGPNEQFF.

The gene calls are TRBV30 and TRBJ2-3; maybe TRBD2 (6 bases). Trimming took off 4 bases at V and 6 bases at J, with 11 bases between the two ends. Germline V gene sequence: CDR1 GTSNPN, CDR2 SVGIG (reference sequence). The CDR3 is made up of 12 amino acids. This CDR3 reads CAWTPRGDTQYF. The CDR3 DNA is TGTGCCTGGACCCCTCGGGGGGATACGCAGTATTTT.

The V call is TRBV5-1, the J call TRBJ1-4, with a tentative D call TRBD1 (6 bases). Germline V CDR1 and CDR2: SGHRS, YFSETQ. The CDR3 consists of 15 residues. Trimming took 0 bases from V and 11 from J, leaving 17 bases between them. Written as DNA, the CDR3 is TGCGCCAGCAGCTTGGCACCGGTTGGGGGCGGGAAACTGTTTTTT. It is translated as CASSLAPVGGGKLFF.

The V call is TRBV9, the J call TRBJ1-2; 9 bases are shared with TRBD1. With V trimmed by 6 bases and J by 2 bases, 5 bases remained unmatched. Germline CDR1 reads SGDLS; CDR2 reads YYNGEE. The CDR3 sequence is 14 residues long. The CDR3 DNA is TGTGCCAGCACCGCTGGACAGGGGAACTATGGCTACACCTTC. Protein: CASTAGQGNYGYTF.

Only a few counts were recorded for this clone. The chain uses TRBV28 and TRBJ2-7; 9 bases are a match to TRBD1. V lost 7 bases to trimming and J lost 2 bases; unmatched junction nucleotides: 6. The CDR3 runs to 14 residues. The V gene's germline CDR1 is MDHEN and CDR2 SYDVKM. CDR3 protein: CASTTGGLAYEQYV. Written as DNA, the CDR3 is TGTGCCAGCACCACAGGGGGCCTTGCCTACGAGCAGTACGTC.

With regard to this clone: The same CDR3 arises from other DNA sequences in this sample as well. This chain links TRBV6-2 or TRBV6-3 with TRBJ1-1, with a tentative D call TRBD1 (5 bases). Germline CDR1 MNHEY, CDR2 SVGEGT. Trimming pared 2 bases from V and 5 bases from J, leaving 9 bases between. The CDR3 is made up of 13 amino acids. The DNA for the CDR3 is TGTGCCAGCAGTTACCAGGGAGGGACTGAAGCTTTCTTT. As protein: CASSYQGGTEAFF.

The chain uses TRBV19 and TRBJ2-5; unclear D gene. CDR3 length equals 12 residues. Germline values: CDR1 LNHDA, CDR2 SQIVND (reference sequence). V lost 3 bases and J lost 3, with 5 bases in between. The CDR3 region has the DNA TGTGCCAGTAGTATCACAGAAGAGACCCAGTACTTC. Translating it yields CASSITEETQYF.

The CDR3 loop reads CASSDQGQGAYEQYF. CDR3 bases: TGCGCCAGCAGTGACCAAGGACAGGGGGCCTACGAGCAGTACTTC. The rearrangement joins TRBV10-1 to TRBJ2-7; 10 positions match TRBD1. The CDR3 spans 15 residues. Per germline, CDR1 WNHNN and CDR2 SYGVQD (reference sequence). J was trimmed by 2 bases and V by 3 bases; bases with no gene match: 4.

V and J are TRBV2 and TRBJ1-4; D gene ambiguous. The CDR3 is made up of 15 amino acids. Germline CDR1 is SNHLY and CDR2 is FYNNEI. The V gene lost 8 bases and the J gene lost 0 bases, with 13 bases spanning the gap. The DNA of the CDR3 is TGTGCCAGCGGAAGACGCGGGGCAACTAATGAAAAACTGTTTTTT. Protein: CASGRRGATNEKLFF.